This TCR beta chain was obtained from a study of Tregs in tolerant kidney transplant recipients. For the study at large: Mixed chimerism was transient after nonmyeloablative marrow transplants from related graft donors. General observations from the study: Changing PCR primers prevented nucleotide comparison between some patients' samples. Findings come from small patient numbers and require larger validation.

Remarks on this clone: Its antigen is as yet unknown.

The assay was immunoSEQ multiplex PCR, and TCRdb's table has in-frame clones only and misses some. The sample lists roughly 66,000 clones; more than 90% were seen once. This material consisted of CD8+ T cells from blood, taken before the transplant. The source is a human donor who received a combined kidney and bone marrow transplant.

CDR3 bases: TGTGCCAGCAGCGTATCAGGGGGCGGCACTGAAGCTTTCTTT. Protein product: CASSVSGGGTEAFF. This chain joins TRBV9 and TRBJ1-1, with 8 positions matching TRBD1. The CDR3 loop spans 14 amino acids. V was pared by 1 base and J by 4 bases, with 3 bases of the junction left unmatched. Germline values: CDR1 SGDLS, CDR2 YYNGEE.